A single sample gave rise to the 12 T cell receptor beta chains below, sequenced in a study of T cell changes during pregnancy in multiple sclerosis. TCRdb keeps only in-frame clones here, not all; method: immunoSEQ multiplex PCR. The repertoire holds tens of thousands of clones, with roughly 90% as singletons. Sequenced material: CD8+ T cells from peripheral blood mononuclear cells, taken before pregnancy. The receptors stem from a female donor with multiple sclerosis, enrolled in a pregnancy study.

The chain is built from TRBV7-2 and TRBJ2-3; TRBD2 is a possible D gene (6 bases). The germline V gene has CDR1 SGHTA and CDR2 FQGNSA. V was trimmed by 3 bases and J by 10 bases, leaving 14 bases between them. The CDR3 is 13 amino acids. CDR3 region: CASSFGTPNAQYF. The CDR3 DNA is TGTGCCAGCAGCTTTGGGACTCCAAATGCGCAGTATTTT.

The chain uses TRBV9 and TRBJ1-6, with D tentatively TRBD1 (6 bases). CDR3 length equals 16 residues. With 3 bases removed from V and 7 bases from J, the gap between germline ends came to 17 bases. Germline assignment: CDR1 SGDLS and CDR2 YYNGEE. CDR3 amino acids: CASSASQGSINSPLHF. In nucleotides, the CDR3 is TGTGCCAGCAGCGCATCACAGGGTTCCATCAATTCACCCCTCCACTTT.

The chain combines TRBV7-2 with TRBJ2-3; D possibly corresponds to TRBD2 (7 bases). The germline V and J ends were trimmed by 8 bases and 9 bases, with 21 bases remaining between them. The CDR3 length is 14 residues. Germline V gene data show CDR1 as SGHTA and CDR2 as FQGNSA. CDR3 protein: CASEERGGPGTQYF. The CDR3 bases are TGTGCCAGCGAAGAAAGGGGGGGACCAGGAACGCAGTATTTT.

This clone is a singleton in its sample. The chain has TRBV6-6 and TRBJ2-7, with 8 positions matching TRBD1. This CDR3 is 15 amino acids long. With V trimmed by 6 bases and J by 2 bases, 9 bases remained unmatched. CDR1 MNHNY and CDR2 SVGAGI come from the germline V gene (reference sequence). The DNA for the CDR3 is TGTGCCAGCAGCCCTAGGACAGGGTTAACCTACGAGCAGTACTTC. Translation: CASSPRTGLTYEQYF.

V and J are TRBV27 and TRBJ1-1, with TRBD1 identical over 8 bases. The junction had 4 bases not matched to a gene; V was cut back by 6 bases and J by 1 base. CDR3 length: 14 residues. Germline CDR1 is MNHEY and CDR2 is SMNVEV (reference sequence). The CDR3 loop reads CASRVGQENTEAFF. The CDR3 region has the DNA TGTGCCAGCAGGGTGGGACAGGAGAACACTGAAGCTTTCTTT.

This clone was counted once. The V gene is TRBV5-8, the J gene TRBJ1-5; weak D call: TRBD1 (5 bases). V was shortened by 4 bases and J by 3 bases, with 14 bases between the two germline ends. Looked up from germline, CDR1 is SGHTS and CDR2 is YDEGEE. CDR3 length: 15 amino acids. The CDR3 DNA follows: TGTGCCAGCAGCCTACGTTGGGGCGACAATCAGCCCCAGCATTTT. Protein: CASSLRWGDNQPQHF.

The chain combines TRBV6-1 with TRBJ1-2, with no clear D. The CDR3 is 14 residues long. Germline lookup yields CDR1 MNHNS and CDR2 SASEGT. Trimming pared 2 bases from V and 10 bases from J, leaving 17 bases between. The CDR3 sequence is CASSENPVARTYTF. CDR3 in DNA: TGTGCCAGCAGTGAAAACCCCGTAGCACGTACCTACACCTTC.

This sequence joins TRBV19 and TRBJ2-1, with 11 positions matching TRBD2. Per the germline V gene, CDR1 is LNHDA and CDR2 is SQIVND (reference sequence). V gave up 10 bases and J gave up 6 bases; unmatched junction bases: 8. The CDR3 sequence is 14 residues long. The CDR3 is CATMTSGVLNEQFF. Here the CDR3 DNA reads TGTGCCACCATGACTAGCGGGGTACTCAATGAGCAGTTCTTC.

There are a few counts of this clone. J is TRBJ2-7 and V is TRBV4-1; TRBD2 might be the D (6 bases). V was pared by 5 bases and J by 3 bases, with 17 bases between. The CDR3 consists of 15 residues. Germline lookup yields CDR1 MGHRA and CDR2 YSYEKL. CDR3 protein: CASSGPLALHYEQYF. Written as DNA, the CDR3 is TGCGCCAGCAGCGGTCCTCTAGCGTTACACTACGAGCAGTACTTC.

In this sample, this clone turned up once. The gene calls are TRBV5-5 and TRBJ1-5; TRBD1 matches at 9 bases. This CDR3 has 16 amino acids. Germline values: CDR1 SGHKS, CDR2 YYEKEE (reference sequence). The junction had 8 bases not matched to a gene; V was cut back by 0 bases and J by 7 bases. The CDR3 reads CASSLGWTGDGQPQHF. The DNA of the CDR3 is TGTGCCAGCAGCTTGGGTTGGACAGGGGATGGGCAGCCCCAGCATTTT.

V usage is TRBV7-3 and J usage is TRBJ2-5; D is possibly TRBD2 (5 bases). Germline V gives CDR1 SGHTA, CDR2 FQGTGA. V was trimmed by 5 bases and J by 5 bases, leaving 21 bases between them. The CDR3 sequence is 16 residues long. The CDR3 DNA reads as TGTGCCAGCAGCCCCCATCGCCTGTCTAGCTGGGAGACCCAGTACTTC. Its protein is CASSPHRLSSWETQYF. Complete variable domain (other parts from reference TRBV7-3 and TRBJ2-5): GAGVSQTPSNKVTEKGKYVELRCDPISGHTALYWYRQSLGQGPEFLIYFQGTGAADDSGLPNDRFFAVRPEGSVSTLKIQRTERGDSAVYLCASSPHRLSSWETQYFGPGTRLLVL.

The chain joins TRBV27 to TRBJ2-7; TRBD1 matches 10 bases. The germline V gene has CDR1 MNHEY and CDR2 SMNVEV (reference sequence). V lost 8 bases and J lost 4; bases outside the gene matches: 11. This CDR3 spans 15 amino acids. The CDR3 nucleotides are TGTGCCAGCCGCCTAGTGGGACAGGGGTTTTACGAGCAGTACTTC. It codes for CASRLVGQGFYEQYF.